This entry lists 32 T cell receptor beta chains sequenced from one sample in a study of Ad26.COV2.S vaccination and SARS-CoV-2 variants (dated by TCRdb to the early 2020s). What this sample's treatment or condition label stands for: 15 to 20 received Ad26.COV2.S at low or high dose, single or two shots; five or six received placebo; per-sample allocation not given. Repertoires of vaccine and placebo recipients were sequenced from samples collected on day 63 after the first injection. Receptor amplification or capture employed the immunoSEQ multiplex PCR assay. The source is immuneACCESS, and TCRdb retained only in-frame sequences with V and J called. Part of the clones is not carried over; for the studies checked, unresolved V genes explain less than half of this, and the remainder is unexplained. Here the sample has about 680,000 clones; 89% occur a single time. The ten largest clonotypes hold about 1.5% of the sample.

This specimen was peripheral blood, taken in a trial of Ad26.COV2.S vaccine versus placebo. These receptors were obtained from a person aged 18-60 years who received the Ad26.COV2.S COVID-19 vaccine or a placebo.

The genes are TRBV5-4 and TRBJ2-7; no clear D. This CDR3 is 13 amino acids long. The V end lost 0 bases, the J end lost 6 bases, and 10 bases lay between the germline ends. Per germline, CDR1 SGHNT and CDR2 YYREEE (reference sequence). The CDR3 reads CASSLEGGREQYF. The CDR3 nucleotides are TGTGCCAGCAGCTTGGAAGGCGGCCGCGAGCAGTACTTC.

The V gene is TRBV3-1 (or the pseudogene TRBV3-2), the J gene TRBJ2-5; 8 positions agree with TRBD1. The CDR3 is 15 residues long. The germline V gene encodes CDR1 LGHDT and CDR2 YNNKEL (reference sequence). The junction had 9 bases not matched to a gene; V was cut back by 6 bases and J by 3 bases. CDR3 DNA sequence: TGTGCCAGCAGGCCTCCGGGACAGGCCGAAGAGACCCAGTACTTC. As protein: CASRPPGQAEETQYF.

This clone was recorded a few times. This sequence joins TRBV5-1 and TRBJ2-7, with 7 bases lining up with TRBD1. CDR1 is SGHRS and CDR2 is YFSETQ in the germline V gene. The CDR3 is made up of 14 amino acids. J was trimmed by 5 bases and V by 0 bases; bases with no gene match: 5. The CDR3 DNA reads TGCGCCAGCAGCTTGGGACAGGGTGCTGACGAGCAGTACTTC. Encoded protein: CASSLGQGADEQYF. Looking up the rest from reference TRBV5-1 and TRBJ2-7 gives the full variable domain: KAGVTQTPRYLIKTRGQQVTLSCSPISGHRSVSWYQQTPGQGLQFLFEYFSETQRNKGNFPGRFSGRQFSNSRSEMNVSTLELGDSALYLCASSLGQGADEQYFGPGTRLTVT.

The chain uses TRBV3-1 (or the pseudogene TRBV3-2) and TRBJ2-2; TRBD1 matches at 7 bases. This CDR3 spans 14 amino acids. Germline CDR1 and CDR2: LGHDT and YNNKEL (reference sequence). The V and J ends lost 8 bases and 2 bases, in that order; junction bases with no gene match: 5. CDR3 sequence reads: CASETGTNTGELFF. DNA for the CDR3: TGTGCCAGCGAGACAGGGACAAACACCGGGGAGCTGTTTTTT.

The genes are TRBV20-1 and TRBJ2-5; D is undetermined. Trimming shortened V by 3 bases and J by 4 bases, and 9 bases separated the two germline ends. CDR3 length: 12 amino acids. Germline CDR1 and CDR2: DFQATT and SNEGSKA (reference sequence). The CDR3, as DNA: TGCAGTGCTAGTCGGGCCGTAGAGACCCAGTACTTC. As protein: CSASRAVETQYF.

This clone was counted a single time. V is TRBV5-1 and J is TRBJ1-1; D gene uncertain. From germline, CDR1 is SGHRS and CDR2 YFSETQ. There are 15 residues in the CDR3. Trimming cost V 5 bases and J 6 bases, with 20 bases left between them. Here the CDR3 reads CASRSRPPVIAEAFF. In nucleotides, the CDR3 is TGCGCCAGCAGGTCACGCCCACCAGTAATCGCTGAAGCTTTCTTT.

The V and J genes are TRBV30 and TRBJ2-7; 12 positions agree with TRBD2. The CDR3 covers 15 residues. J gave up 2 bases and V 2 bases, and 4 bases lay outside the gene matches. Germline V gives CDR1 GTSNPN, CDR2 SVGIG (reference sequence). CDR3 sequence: CAWSSLAGGTYEQYF. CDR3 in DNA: TGTGCCTGGAGTTCACTAGCGGGAGGCACCTACGAGCAGTACTTC.

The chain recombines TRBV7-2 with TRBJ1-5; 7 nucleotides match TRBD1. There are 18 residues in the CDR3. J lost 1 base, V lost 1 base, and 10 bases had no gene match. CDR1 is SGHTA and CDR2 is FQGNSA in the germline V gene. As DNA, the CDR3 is TGTGCCAGCAGCTTAGTTTTAGGTGGCAGGGGGAGCAATCAGCCCCAGCATTTT. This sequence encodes CASSLVLGGRGSNQPQHF.

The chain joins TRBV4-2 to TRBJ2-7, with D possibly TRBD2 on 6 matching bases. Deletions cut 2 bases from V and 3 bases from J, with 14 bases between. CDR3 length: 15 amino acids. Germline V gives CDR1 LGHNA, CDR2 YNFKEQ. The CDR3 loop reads CASSQIAEPGYEQYF. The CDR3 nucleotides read TGTGCCAGCAGCCAAATAGCGGAGCCCGGCTACGAGCAGTACTTC.

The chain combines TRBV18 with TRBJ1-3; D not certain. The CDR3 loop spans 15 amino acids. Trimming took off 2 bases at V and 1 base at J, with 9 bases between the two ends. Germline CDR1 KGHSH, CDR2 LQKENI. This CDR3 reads CASSPNVGSGNTIYF. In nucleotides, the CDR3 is TGTGCCAGCTCACCAAACGTGGGTTCTGGAAACACCATATATTTT.

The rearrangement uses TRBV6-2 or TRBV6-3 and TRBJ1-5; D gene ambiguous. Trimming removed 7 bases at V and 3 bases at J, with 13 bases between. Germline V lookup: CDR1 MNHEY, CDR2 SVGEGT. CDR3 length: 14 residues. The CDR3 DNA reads TGTGCCAGCACCCCGCGGGGATACAATCAGCCCCAGCATTTT. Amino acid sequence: CASTPRGYNQPQHF.

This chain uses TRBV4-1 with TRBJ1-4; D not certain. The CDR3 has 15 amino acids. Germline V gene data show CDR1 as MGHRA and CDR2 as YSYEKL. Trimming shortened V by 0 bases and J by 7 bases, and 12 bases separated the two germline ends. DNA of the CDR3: TGCGCCAGCAGCCAAGATCGGGGTCAGCCTGAAAAACTGTTTTTT. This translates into CASSQDRGQPEKLFF.

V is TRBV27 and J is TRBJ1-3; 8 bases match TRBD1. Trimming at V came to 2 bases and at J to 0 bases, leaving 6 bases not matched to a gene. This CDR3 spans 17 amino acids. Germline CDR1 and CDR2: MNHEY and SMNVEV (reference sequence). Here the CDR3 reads CASSLRGTGFSGNTIYF. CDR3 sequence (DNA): TGTGCCAGCAGTTTAAGGGGGACAGGTTTCTCTGGAAACACCATATATTTT.

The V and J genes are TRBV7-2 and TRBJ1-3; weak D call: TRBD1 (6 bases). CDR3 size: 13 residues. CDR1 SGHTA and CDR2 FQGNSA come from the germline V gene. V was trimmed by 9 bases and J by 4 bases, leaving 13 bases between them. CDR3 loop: CASGLGAGNTIYF. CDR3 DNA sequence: TGTGCCAGTGGTTTGGGGGCAGGAAACACCATATATTTT.

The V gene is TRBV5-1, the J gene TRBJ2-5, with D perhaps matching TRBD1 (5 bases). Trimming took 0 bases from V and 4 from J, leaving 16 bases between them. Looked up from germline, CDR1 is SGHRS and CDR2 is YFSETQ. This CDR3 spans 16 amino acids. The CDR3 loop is CASSLAAGFMAETQYF. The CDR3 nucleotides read TGCGCCAGCAGCTTGGCGGCAGGGTTTATGGCAGAGACCCAGTACTTC.

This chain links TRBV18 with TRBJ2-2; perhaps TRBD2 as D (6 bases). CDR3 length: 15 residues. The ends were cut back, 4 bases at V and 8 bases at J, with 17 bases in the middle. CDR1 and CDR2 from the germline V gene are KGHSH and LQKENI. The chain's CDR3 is CASSLQALAEGELFF. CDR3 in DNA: TGTGCCAGCTCACTTCAAGCACTAGCTGAGGGGGAGCTGTTTTTT.

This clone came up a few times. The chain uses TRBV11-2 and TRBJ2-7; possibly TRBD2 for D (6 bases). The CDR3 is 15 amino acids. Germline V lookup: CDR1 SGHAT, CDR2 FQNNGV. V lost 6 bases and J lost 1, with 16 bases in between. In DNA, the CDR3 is TGTGCCAGCAGAACCAGCCGGGGGTTATCCTACGAGCAGTACTTC. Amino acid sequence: CASRTSRGLSYEQYF.

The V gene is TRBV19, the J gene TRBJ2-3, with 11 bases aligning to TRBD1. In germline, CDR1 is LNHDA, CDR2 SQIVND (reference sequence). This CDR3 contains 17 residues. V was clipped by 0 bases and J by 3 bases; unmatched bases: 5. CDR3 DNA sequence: TGTGCCAGTAGTATAGACCGGACAGGGGGCCAGACAGATACGCAGTATTTT. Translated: CASSIDRTGGQTDTQYF.

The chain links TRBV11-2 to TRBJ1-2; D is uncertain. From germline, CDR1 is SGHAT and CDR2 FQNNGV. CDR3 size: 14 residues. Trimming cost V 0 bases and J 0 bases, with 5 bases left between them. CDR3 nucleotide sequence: TGTGCCAGCAGCTTAGATCGGGCTAACTATGGCTACACCTTC. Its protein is CASSLDRANYGYTF.

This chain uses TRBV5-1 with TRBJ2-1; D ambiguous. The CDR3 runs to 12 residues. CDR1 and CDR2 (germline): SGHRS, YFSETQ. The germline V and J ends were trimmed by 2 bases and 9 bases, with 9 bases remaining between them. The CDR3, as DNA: TGCGCCAGCAGCTTCCCCTCAGGTGAGCAGTTCTTC. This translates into CASSFPSGEQFF.

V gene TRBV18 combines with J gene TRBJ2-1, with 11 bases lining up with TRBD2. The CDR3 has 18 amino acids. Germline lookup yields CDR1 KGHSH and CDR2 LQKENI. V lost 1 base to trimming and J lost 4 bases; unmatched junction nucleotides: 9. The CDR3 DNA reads TGTGCCAGCTCACCACTACTTAGAATAGCGGGAGGGTACAATGAGCAGTTCTTC. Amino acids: CASSPLLRIAGGYNEQFF.

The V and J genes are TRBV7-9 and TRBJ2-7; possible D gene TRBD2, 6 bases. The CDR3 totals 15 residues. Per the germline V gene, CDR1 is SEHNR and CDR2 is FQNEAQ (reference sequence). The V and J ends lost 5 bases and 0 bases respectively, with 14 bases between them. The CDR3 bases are TGTGCCAGCAGCCCCGCTAGCGCCAGCTCCTACGAGCAGTACTTC. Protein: CASSPASASSYEQYF.

The CDR3 DNA follows: TGTGCCAGCGGGGGGGTTGACTCCTACGAGCAGTACTTC. Amino acids: CASGGVDSYEQYF. V gene TRBV9 combines with J gene TRBJ2-7; 7 bases align to TRBD2. J gave up 0 bases and V 7 bases, and 4 bases lay outside the gene matches. Germline V gene data show CDR1 as SGDLS and CDR2 as YYNGEE. This CDR3 has 13 residues.

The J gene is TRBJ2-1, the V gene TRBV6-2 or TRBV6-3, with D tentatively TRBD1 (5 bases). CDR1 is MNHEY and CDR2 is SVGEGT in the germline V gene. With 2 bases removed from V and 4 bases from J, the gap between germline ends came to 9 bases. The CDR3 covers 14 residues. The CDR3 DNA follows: TGTGCCAGCAGTTACGTACAGGAGTACAATGAGCAGTTCTTC. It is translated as CASSYVQEYNEQFF.

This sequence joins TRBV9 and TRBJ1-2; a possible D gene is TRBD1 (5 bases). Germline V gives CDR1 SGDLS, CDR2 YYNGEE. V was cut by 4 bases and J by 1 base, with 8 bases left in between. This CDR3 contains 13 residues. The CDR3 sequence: CASSPQGNYGYTF. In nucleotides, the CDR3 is TGTGCCAGCAGCCCCCAGGGTAACTATGGCTACACCTTC.

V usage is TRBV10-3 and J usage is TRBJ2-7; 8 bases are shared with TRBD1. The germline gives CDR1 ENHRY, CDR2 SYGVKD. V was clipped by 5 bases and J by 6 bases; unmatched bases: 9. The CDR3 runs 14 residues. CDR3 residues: CAISIQGVPLEQYF. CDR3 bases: TGTGCCATCAGTATACAGGGGGTCCCTCTCGAGCAGTACTTC.

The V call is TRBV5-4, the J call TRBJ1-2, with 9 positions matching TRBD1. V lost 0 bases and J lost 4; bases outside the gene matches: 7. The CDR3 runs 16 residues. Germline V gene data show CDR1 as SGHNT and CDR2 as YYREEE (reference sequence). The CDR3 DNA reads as TGTGCCAGCAGCTTGGCGGGACAGGGATCTTTCTATGGCTACACCTTC. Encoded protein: CASSLAGQGSFYGYTF.

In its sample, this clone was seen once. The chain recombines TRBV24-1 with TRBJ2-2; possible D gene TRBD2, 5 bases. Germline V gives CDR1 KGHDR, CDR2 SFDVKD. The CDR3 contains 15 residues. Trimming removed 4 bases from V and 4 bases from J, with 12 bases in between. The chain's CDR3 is CATSDPRTVTGELFF. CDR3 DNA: TGTGCCACCAGTGACCCAAGGACTGTCACCGGGGAGCTGTTTTTT.

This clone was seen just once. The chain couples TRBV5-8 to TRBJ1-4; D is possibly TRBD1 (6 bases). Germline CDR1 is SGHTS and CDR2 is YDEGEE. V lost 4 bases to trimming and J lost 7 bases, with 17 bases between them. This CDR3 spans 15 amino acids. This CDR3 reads CASSPGGRGSEKLFF. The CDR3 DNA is TGTGCCAGCAGCCCCGGCGGCAGGGGAAGTGAAAAACTGTTTTTT.

The CDR3: CASSQDPFGLAVYNEQFF. For the CDR3, the DNA is TGCGCCAGCAGCCAAGACCCCTTTGGATTGGCGGTATACAATGAGCAGTTCTTC. The chain employs TRBV4-3 and TRBJ2-1, with unresolved D. In germline, CDR1 is LGHNA, CDR2 YSLEER. The V end lost 0 bases, the J end lost 4 bases, and 19 bases lay between the germline ends. The length of the CDR3 is 18 residues.

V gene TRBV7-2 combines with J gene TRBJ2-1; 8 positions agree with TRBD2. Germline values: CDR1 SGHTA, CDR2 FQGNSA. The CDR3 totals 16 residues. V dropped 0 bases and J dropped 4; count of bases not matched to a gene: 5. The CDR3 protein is CASSLAPAGGYNEQFF. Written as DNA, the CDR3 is TGTGCCAGCAGCTTAGCGCCTGCGGGAGGTTACAATGAGCAGTTCTTC.

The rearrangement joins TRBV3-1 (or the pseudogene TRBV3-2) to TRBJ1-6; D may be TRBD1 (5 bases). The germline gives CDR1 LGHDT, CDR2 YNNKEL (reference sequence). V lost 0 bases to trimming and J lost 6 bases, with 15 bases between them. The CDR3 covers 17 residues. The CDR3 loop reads CASSQDRSRDFNSPLHF. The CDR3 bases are TGTGCCAGCAGCCAAGATAGGTCCCGGGACTTTAATTCACCCCTCCACTTT.